Sequencing of this T cell receptor (beta chain) was carried out in a study of OX40 agonist ivuxolimab in advanced cancers. With regard to the full study: Ivuxolimab, which targeted the costimulatory receptor OX40 (CD134), was an agonistic, fully human IgG2 monoclonal antibody. Prior anti-PD-1, anti-PD-L1 or anti-CTLA-4 therapy was permitted, and 30% to 45% of dose-escalation patients had received checkpoint inhibitors. Among the approximately 50 dose-escalation patients, around 19 had hepatocellular carcinoma, roughly 15 melanoma, 9 renal cell carcinoma and 9 head and neck cancer. The point of sequencing TCRbeta in the periphery was to test whether ivuxolimab changed TCR sequence diversity and drove clonal T-cell expansion. In the dose-escalation cohort, around four fifths of patients were male, and the mean age was approximately 55 years, with a range of roughly 23 to 85. The monotherapy dose-escalation portion (N ≈ 57 patients) of the phase I ivuxolimab trial is reported in the paper. Intravenous ivuxolimab was administered to patients every 2 weeks at six dose levels: 0.01, 0.1, 0.3, 1.5, 3 and 10 mg/kg. Partial responses occurred in three dose-escalation patients: two with cutaneous melanoma and one with hepatocellular carcinoma. Results the study describes overall, beyond this receptor: In the 0.1-3.0 mg/kg groups, partial responders were among the patients with the lowest normalized peripheral clonal expansion, particularly in CD8+ T cells. The antigen specificity of the peripheral T cells that underwent clonal expansion was not determined. At doses of 0.1 to 3.0 mg/kg, clonal expansion of both CD4+ and CD8+ blood T cells was observed from baseline to week 6. On average, CD8+ T cells showed more expanded clones than CD4+ T cells after ivuxolimab. Low levels of normalized T-cell clonal expansion were also shown by some nonresponding patients.

As to this clone: Its recognized antigen is unknown. No qualities accompany the bases; no much larger clone lies one base away.

Genomic DNA was isolated from the sorted cells so that the TCRbeta CDR3 region could be sequenced. The immunoSEQ Assay was used for sequencing of TCRbeta CDR3 regions. Held by TCRdb, this immuneACCESS table contains in-frame sequences only and omits some clones. Under half of the omission traces to an unresolved V gene where checked; the cause of the rest is unknown. Present in this sample are 35,000 to 45,000 clones, around 91% of which were seen just once. The top ten clones comprise 4% to 5% of the sample. Patients with a history of autoimmune disease or receiving systemic immunosuppression were excluded from the trial. In every dose cohort, peripheral blood was drawn for TCR sequencing at baseline, cycle 4 day 1, and cycle 7 day 1. The samples were taken from a phase I, first-in-human, multicenter, open-label dose-escalation trial of ivuxolimab. Adults with locally advanced or metastatic melanoma, renal cell carcinoma, hepatocellular carcinoma or head and neck squamous cell carcinoma were enrolled in the trial. Before TCR sequencing, CD4+ T cells and CD8+ T cells from peripheral blood were sorted into separate populations.

CDR1 and CDR2 are drawn from the germline V gene: SGDLS, YYNGEE. The CDR3 numbers 13 residues from cysteine through phenylalanine. This entry keeps only the CDR3 DNA: 39 bases, framed from base 1. Trimming takes 3 bases off V and 1 base off J; junction bases not matched to a gene: 0. This material consisted of CD4+ or CD8+ T cells sorted from blood, taken in a trial of the OX40 agonist ivuxolimab. Recombination joined TRBV9 with TRBJ1-1; TRBD1 aligns with 7 central bases. The TCR comes from an adult with an advanced solid tumor such as melanoma, head and neck, liver or kidney cancer. CDR3 protein: CASSGQGNTEAFF. The DNA sequence reads TGTGCCAGCAGCGGACAGGGGAACACTGAAGCTTTCTTT.